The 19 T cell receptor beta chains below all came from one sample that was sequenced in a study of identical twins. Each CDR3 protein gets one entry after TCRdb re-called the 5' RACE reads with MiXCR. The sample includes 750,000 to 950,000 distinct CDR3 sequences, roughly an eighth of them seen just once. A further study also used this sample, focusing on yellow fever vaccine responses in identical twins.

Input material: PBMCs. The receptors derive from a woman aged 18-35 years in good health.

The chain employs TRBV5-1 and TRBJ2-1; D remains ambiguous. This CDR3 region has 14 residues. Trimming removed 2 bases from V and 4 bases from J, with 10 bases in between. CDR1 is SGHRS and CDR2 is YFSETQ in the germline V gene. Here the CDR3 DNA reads TGCGCCAGCAGCTTAAACGAAGGATACAATGAGCAGTTCTTC. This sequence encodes CASSLNEGYNEQFF. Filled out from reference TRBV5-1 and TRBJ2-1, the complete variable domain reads KAGVTQTPRYLIKTRGQQVTLSCSPISGHRSVSWYQQTPGQGLQFLFEYFSETQRNKGNFPGRFSGRQFSNSRSEMNVSTLELGDSALYLCASSLNEGYNEQFFGPGTRLTVL.

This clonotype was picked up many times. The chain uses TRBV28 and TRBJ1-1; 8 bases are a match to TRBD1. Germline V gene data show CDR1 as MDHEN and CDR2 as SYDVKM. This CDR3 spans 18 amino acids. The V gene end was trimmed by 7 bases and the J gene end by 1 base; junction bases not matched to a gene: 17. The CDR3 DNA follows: TGTGCCAGCAATGAGCTCTTTGGACAGGGCGAAGGGAACACTGAAGCTTTCTTT. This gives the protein CASNELFGQGEGNTEAFF.

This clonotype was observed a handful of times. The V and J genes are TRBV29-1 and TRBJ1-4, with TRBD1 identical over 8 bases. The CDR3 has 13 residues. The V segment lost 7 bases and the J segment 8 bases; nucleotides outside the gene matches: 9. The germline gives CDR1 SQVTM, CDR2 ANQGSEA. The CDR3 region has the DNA TGCAGCGCTCGGACAGGGTCAGGCGAAAAACTGTTTTTT. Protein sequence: CSARTGSGEKLFF.

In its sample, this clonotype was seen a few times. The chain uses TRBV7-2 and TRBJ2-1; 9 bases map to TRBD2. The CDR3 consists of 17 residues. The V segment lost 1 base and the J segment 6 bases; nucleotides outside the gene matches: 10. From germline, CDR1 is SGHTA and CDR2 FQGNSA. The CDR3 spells CASSLGSGGRAGNEQFF. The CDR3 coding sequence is TGTGCCAGCAGCTTAGGGTCCGGCGGGAGGGCCGGCAATGAGCAGTTCTTC.

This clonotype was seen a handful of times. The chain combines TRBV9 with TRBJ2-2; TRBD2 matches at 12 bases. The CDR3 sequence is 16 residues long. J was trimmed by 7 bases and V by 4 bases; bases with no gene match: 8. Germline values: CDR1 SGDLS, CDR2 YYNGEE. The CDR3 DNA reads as TGTGCCAGCAGCCCACTAGCGGGAGGATGGGGCGGGGAGCTGTTTTTT. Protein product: CASSPLAGGWGGELFF. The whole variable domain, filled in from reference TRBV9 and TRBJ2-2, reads DSGVTQTPKHLITATGQRVTLRCSPRSGDLSVYWYQQSLDQGLQFLIQYYNGEERAKGNILERFSAQQFPDLHSELNLSSLELGDSALYFCASSPLAGGWGGELFFGEGSRLTVL.

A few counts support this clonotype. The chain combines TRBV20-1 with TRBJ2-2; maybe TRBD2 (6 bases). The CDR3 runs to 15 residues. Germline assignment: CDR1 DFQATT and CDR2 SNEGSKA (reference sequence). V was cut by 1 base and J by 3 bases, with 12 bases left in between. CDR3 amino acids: CSARVTSRDTGELFF. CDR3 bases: TGCAGTGCTAGAGTGACTAGTCGGGACACCGGGGAGCTGTTTTTT.

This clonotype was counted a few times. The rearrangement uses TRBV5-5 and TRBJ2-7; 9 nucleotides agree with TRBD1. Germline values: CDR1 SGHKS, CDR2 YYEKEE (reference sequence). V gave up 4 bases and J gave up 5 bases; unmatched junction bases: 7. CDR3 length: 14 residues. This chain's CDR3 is CASSAYRGRDEQYV. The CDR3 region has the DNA TGTGCCAGCAGCGCATACAGGGGGCGGGACGAGCAGTACGTC.

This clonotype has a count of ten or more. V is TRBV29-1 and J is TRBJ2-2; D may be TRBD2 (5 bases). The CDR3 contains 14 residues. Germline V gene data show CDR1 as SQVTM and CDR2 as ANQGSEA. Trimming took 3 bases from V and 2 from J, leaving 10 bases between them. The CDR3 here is CSVDEGFNTGELFF. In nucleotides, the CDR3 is TGCAGCGTTGATGAGGGATTTAACACCGGGGAGCTGTTTTTT.

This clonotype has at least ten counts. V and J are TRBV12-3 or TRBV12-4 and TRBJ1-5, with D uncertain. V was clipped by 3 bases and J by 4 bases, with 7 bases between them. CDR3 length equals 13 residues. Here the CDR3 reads CASSLSDNQPQHF. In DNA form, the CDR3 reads TGTGCCAGCAGTTTGAGCGATAATCAGCCCCAGCATTTT.

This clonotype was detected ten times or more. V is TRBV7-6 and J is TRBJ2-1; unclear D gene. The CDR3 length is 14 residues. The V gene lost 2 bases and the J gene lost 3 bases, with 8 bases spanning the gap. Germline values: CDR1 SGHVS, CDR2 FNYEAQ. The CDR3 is CASSLTGYYNEQFF. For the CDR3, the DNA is TGTGCCAGCAGCTTAACCGGGTACTACAATGAGCAGTTCTTC. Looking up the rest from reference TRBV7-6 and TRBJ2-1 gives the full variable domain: GAGVSQSPRYKVTKRGQDVALRCDPISGHVSLYWYRQALGQGPEFLTYFNYEAQQDKSGLPNDRFSAERPEGSISTLTIQRTEQRDSAMYRCASSLTGYYNEQFFGPGTRLTVL.

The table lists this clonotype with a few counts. CDR3 protein: CASSVLGLADSTDTQYF. The CDR3 coding sequence is TGTGCCAGCAGCGTCCTGGGACTAGCGGATAGCACAGATACGCAGTATTTT. This chain connects TRBV9 to TRBJ2-3, with 11 bases aligning to TRBD2. After removal of 2 bases from V and 0 bases from J, the junction contained 5 bases not matched to a gene. This CDR3 is 17 amino acids long. Germline V gene lookup returns CDR1 SGDLS and CDR2 YYNGEE.

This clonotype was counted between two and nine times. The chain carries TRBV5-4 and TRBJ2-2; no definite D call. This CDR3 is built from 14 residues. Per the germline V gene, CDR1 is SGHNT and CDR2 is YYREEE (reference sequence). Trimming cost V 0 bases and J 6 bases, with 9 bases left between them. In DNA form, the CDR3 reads TGTGCCAGCAGCTTGGCCCAGCGCCCCGGGGAGCTGTTTTTT. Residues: CASSLAQRPGELFF.

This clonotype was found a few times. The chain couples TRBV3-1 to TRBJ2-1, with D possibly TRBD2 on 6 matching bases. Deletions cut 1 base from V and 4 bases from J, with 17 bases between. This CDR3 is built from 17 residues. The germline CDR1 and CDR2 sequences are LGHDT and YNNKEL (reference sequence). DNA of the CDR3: TGTGCCAGCAGCCAAGTGAATAGGGACTCCAAATACAATGAGCAGTTCTTC. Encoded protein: CASSQVNRDSKYNEQFF.

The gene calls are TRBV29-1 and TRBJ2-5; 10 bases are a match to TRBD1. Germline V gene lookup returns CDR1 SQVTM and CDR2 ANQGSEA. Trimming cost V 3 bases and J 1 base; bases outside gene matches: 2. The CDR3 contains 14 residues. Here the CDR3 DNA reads TGCAGCGTTGAGACAGGGGGCAGCCAAGAGACCCAGTACTTC. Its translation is CSVETGGSQETQYF.

The CDR3 here is CSARDGATSYEQYF. Here the CDR3 DNA reads TGCAGTGCTAGAGATGGAGCGACCTCCTACGAGCAGTACTTC. The chain is built from TRBV20-1 and TRBJ2-7; D not certain. The V and J ends lost 0 bases and 0 bases respectively, with 9 bases between them. The CDR3 loop spans 14 amino acids. The germline CDR1 and CDR2 sequences are DFQATT and SNEGSKA (reference sequence).

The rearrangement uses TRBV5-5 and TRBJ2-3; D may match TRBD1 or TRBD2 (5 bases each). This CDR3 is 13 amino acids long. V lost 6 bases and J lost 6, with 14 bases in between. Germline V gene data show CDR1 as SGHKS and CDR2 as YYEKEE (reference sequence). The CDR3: CASTRGAIDTQYF. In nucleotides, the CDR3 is TGTGCCAGCACCCGAGGGGCCATTGATACGCAGTATTTT.

DNA for the CDR3: TGCAGTGCTAGGGAGTTTCGTAATGACTACGAGCAGTACTTC. Protein product: CSAREFRNDYEQYF. The J gene is TRBJ2-7, the V gene TRBV20-1; D gene uncertain. Trimming took off 3 bases at V and 3 bases at J, with 15 bases between the two ends. This CDR3 contains 14 residues. Germline values: CDR1 DFQATT, CDR2 SNEGSKA (reference sequence).

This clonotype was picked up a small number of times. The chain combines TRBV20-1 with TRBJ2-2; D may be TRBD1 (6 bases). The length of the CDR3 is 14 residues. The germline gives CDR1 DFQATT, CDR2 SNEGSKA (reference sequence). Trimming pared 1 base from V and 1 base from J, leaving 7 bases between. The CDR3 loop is CSARGGQNTGELFF. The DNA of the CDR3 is TGCAGTGCTAGAGGGGGACAGAACACCGGGGAGCTGTTTTTT.

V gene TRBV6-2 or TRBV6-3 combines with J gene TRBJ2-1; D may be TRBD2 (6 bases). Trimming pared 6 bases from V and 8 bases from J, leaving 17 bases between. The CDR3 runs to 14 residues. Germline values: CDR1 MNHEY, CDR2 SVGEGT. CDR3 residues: CASSPPGSSDEQFF. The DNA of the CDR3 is TGTGCCAGCAGCCCCCCGGGGTCTAGCGATGAGCAGTTCTTC.